One and the same sample provided the 25 T cell receptor beta chains below, sequenced in a study of PD-1 blockade in classical Hodgkin lymphoma. TCRdb keeps only in-frame clones here, not all; method: immunoSEQ multiplex PCR. The sample contains some 48,000 clones, 80% of which appear only once. Time point meaning: cycle 4 day 1 (C4D1), after more than five weeks of nivolumab. Every patient experienced relapse after autologous stem cell transplantation, and brentuximab vedotin exposure varied. The source material was peripheral blood mononuclear cells (PBMCs), sampled before the fourth cycle of nivolumab. The receptors derive from a human donor with classical Hodgkin lymphoma.

V is TRBV7-8 and J is TRBJ1-1; the D gene is possibly TRBD1 (6 bases). CDR1 is SGHVS, CDR2 FQNEAQ, per germline. Trimming shortened V by 3 bases and J by 4 bases, and 24 bases separated the two germline ends. This CDR3 is 18 amino acids long. The CDR3, as DNA: TGTGCCAGCAGCTTCGCTGAACAACAGGGATCCGCGGGCACTGAAGCTTTCTTT. It yields the protein CASSFAEQQGSAGTEAFF.

As regards this clone: Compared with germline, one end of the junction differs, possibly owing to a read error. The CDR3 loop is CASSFPLGF. The CDR3 DNA is TGTGCCAGCAGTTTCCCACTGGGGTTC. The chain joins TRBV2 to TRBJ2-7; the D is unclear. This CDR3 has 9 amino acids. Germline V lookup: CDR1 SNHLY, CDR2 FYNNEI.

This clone was found a few times. The rearrangement joins TRBV6-1 to TRBJ1-5, with 9 positions matching TRBD1. CDR3 size: 15 residues. V was pared by 3 bases and J by 2 bases, with 2 bases of the junction left unmatched. Germline values: CDR1 MNHNS, CDR2 SASEGT. The DNA for the CDR3 is TGTGCCAGCAGTGAGGGGGACAGGGGCAATCAGCCCCAGCATTTT. It specifies CASSEGDRGNQPQHF.

Points on this clone: Mismatch with germline at one junction end may stem from a read error. In DNA form, the CDR3 reads TGTGCCAGCAGCCTAGCGGGCGCGAACACCGGGGAGCTGTTTTTT. Translating it yields CASSLAGANTGELFF. V and J are TRBV7-7 and TRBJ2-2; 8 nucleotides agree with TRBD2. CDR3 length: 15 residues. Germline V gene sequence: CDR1 SSHAT, CDR2 FNYEAQ (reference sequence). The full variable domain, completed using reference TRBV7-7 and TRBJ2-2, is GAGVSQSPRYKVTKRGQDVTLRCDPISSHATLYWYQQALGQGPEFLTYFNYEAQPDKSGLPSDRFSAERPEGSISTLTIQRTEQRDSAMYRCASSLAGANTGELFFGEGSRLTVL.

As regards this clone: The identical CDR3 is also encoded by other nucleotide sequences in the sample. V and J are TRBV5-1 and TRBJ1-5; unclear D gene. The CDR3 extends over 14 amino acids. CDR1 is SGHRS and CDR2 is YFSETQ in the germline V gene. Trimming took 0 bases from V and 1 from J, leaving 5 bases between them. Here the CDR3 reads CASSLEGSNQPQHF. CDR3 sequence (DNA): TGCGCCAGCAGCTTGGAAGGGAGCAATCAGCCCCAGCATTTT.

The chain has TRBV6-1 and TRBJ1-1; 10 bases map to TRBD1. Germline V gene sequence: CDR1 MNHNS, CDR2 SASEGT. Trimming removed 6 bases from V and 2 bases from J; junction bases left unmatched: 3. The CDR3 spans 14 residues. CDR3 bases: TGTGCCAGCAGAGACAGGGGGCTAAACACTGAAGCTTTCTTT. Translating it yields CASRDRGLNTEAFF.

The V gene is TRBV15, the J gene TRBJ1-2; D not resolved. Germline lookup yields CDR1 LNHNV and CDR2 YYDKDF (reference sequence). Trimming stripped 1 base from V and 4 bases from J, with 10 bases between. The CDR3 sequence is 14 residues long. The CDR3 DNA is TGTGCCACCAGCAGAGTGACCGCGTCCTATGGCTACACCTTC. Its translation is CATSRVTASYGYTF.

This clone was seen only once. The rearrangement links TRBV29-1 to TRBJ2-1, with D uncertain. V was shortened by 6 bases and J by 6 bases, with 12 bases between the two germline ends. The CDR3 is made up of 12 amino acids. CDR1 is SQVTM and CDR2 is ANQGSEA in the germline V gene. CDR3 sequence (DNA): TGCAGCGTAAACATGGCTCCCAATGAGCAGTTCTTC. Its protein is CSVNMAPNEQFF.

V and J are TRBV27 and TRBJ1-3; 7 bases fit TRBD1. Looked up from germline, CDR1 is MNHEY and CDR2 is SMNVEV (reference sequence). V shed 6 bases and J 0 bases; nucleotides not matched to a gene: 2. The CDR3 is 14 amino acids. The CDR3 is CASRRQGSGNTIYF. CDR3 nucleotides: TGTGCCAGCAGGAGACAGGGCTCTGGAAACACCATATATTTT.

This sequence joins TRBV6-1 and TRBJ1-5; D is unclear. This CDR3 has 15 residues. From germline, CDR1 is MNHNS and CDR2 SASEGT. Trimming shortened V by 6 bases and J by 4 bases, and 16 bases separated the two germline ends. CDR3 in amino acids: CASSSATLLNQPQHF. The DNA for the CDR3 is TGTGCCAGCAGCAGCGCCACCCTTTTGAATCAGCCCCAGCATTTT.

This chain links TRBV25-1 with TRBJ1-5; D remains ambiguous. V dropped 4 bases and J dropped 1 base, with 8 bases sitting between them. The V gene's germline CDR1 is MGHDK and CDR2 SYGVNS. This CDR3 contains 14 residues. The CDR3: CASSAGASNQPQHF. The CDR3 region has the DNA TGTGCCAGCAGTGCGGGCGCGAGCAATCAGCCCCAGCATTTT.

V gene TRBV10-3 combines with J gene TRBJ1-1, with no clear D. CDR1 is ENHRY, CDR2 SYGVKD, per germline. CDR3 length: 14 amino acids. Trimming stripped 4 bases from V and 4 bases from J, with 13 bases between. The CDR3 spells CAISGSRSGTEAFF. The CDR3, as DNA: TGTGCCATCAGTGGGTCCAGGTCGGGCACTGAAGCTTTCTTT.

This chain joins TRBV27 and TRBJ2-1, with 7 bases fitting TRBD1. The junction had 6 bases not matched to a gene; V was cut back by 6 bases and J by 1 base. CDR1 and CDR2 from the germline V gene are MNHEY and SMNVEV (reference sequence). The CDR3 runs to 15 residues. DNA for the CDR3: TGTGCCAGCAGCTTAGGGACAGTTTCCTACAATGAGCAGTTCTTC. Translating it yields CASSLGTVSYNEQFF.

The chain couples TRBV27 to TRBJ2-7; 7 bases agree with TRBD1. Germline V gene data show CDR1 as MNHEY and CDR2 as SMNVEV (reference sequence). The CDR3 consists of 15 residues. J gave up 1 base and V 6 bases, and 9 bases lay outside the gene matches. The CDR3 protein is CASRTNRDRSYEQYF. In DNA, the CDR3 is TGTGCCAGCAGAACTAACCGGGACAGATCCTACGAGCAGTACTTC.

The V call is TRBV6-5, the J call TRBJ2-5; D not certain. CDR3 size: 11 residues. Trimming left V 5 bases short and J 4 bases short, with 5 bases between. Germline V gives CDR1 MNHEY, CDR2 SVGAGI. The DNA for the CDR3 is TGTGCCAGCAGTAGTTCAGAGACCCAGTACTTC. Its protein product is CASSSSETQYF.

This clone was observed a few times. The rearrangement links TRBV5-6 to TRBJ2-1; D uncertain. From germline, CDR1 is SGHDT and CDR2 YYEEEE. The V gene lost 2 bases and the J gene lost 10 bases, with 13 bases spanning the gap. This CDR3 spans 13 amino acids. The CDR3: CASSFDGPSEQFF. The CDR3 DNA follows: TGTGCCAGCAGCTTCGACGGTCCTTCGGAGCAGTTCTTC.

The chain joins TRBV9 to TRBJ2-5, with 7 bases lining up with TRBD1. Germline V gene sequence: CDR1 SGDLS, CDR2 YYNGEE. The CDR3 runs to 13 residues. V was pared by 4 bases and J by 5 bases, with 5 bases of the junction left unmatched. The CDR3 protein is CASSPTGQETQYF. CDR3 in DNA: TGTGCCAGCAGCCCGACAGGGCAGGAGACCCAGTACTTC.

This clone has a single count. The chain links TRBV7-2 to TRBJ1-1, with a weak D call TRBD1 (5 bases). The CDR3 sequence is 14 residues long. The V gene's germline CDR1 is SGHTA and CDR2 FQGNSA. The V gene lost 4 bases and the J gene lost 6 bases, with 15 bases spanning the gap. Here the CDR3 DNA reads TGTGCCAGCAGCTCCCGGAGAGGGGACGCTGAAGCTTTCTTT. Translation gives CASSSRRGDAEAFF.

The V and J genes are TRBV18 and TRBJ1-4; D ambiguous. Germline V gene sequence: CDR1 KGHSH, CDR2 LQKENI. The CDR3 is 17 residues long. The V end was cut by 3 bases, the J end by 8 bases, with 22 bases between. The CDR3, as DNA: TGTGCCAGCTCACCTCCGTCTGGGATGCCGGATGGAGAAAAACTGTTTTTT. As protein: CASSPPSGMPDGEKLFF.

The chain uses TRBV10-1 and TRBJ2-3; D not resolved. V lost 3 bases to trimming and J lost 6 bases, with 7 bases between them. The CDR3 sequence is 12 residues long. Germline V gene lookup returns CDR1 WNHNN and CDR2 SYGVQD (reference sequence). CDR3 protein: CASSDRSDTQYF. The CDR3 DNA sequence: TGCGCCAGCAGTGACCGGTCGGATACGCAGTATTTT.

In DNA, the CDR3 is TGTGCCAGCAGCTCCCCACCGTCGGGGCCCCAGCATTTT. Translated, it gives CASSSPPSGPQHF. The genes are TRBV11-2 and TRBJ1-5; D not resolved. The CDR3 is 13 amino acids. V shed 4 bases and J shed 9 bases, with 13 bases lying between them. Germline CDR1 and CDR2: SGHAT and FQNNGV.

The CDR3 here is CASTRGRGRTGYTF. CDR3 nucleotide sequence: TGTGCCAGCACGCGGGGGAGGGGGCGAACCGGCTACACCTTC. The rearrangement joins TRBV6-1 to TRBJ1-2; the match to TRBD1 covers 7 bases. The CDR3 is 14 amino acids. Germline V gives CDR1 MNHNS, CDR2 SASEGT. After removal of 7 bases from V and 8 bases from J, the junction contained 13 bases not matched to a gene.

This chain links TRBV4-3 with TRBJ1-2; D might be TRBD1 (5 bases). V was shortened by 1 base and J by 3 bases, with 9 bases between the two germline ends. Germline lookup yields CDR1 LGHNA and CDR2 YSLEER. This CDR3 has 14 amino acids. The CDR3 region has the DNA TGCGCCAGCAGCCAAGTTGGGACGGACTATGGCTACACCTTC. It specifies CASSQVGTDYGYTF.

The chain couples TRBV5-1 to TRBJ2-5; D gene uncertain. The germline CDR1 and CDR2 sequences are SGHRS and YFSETQ. The V gene lost 4 bases and the J gene lost 5 bases, with 15 bases spanning the gap. This CDR3 is built from 14 residues. In DNA, the CDR3 is TGCGCCAGCAGCCTCCGGACCCTGTCGGAGACCCAGTACTTC. Residues: CASSLRTLSETQYF.

This chain uses TRBV29-1 with TRBJ1-1, with 7 positions matching TRBD1. CDR3 length: 14 residues. Unmatched junction bases numbered 8, after V lost 6 bases and J lost 1 base. Germline lookup yields CDR1 SQVTM and CDR2 ANQGSEA. This chain's CDR3 is CSVRQGVSNTEAFF. CDR3 coding DNA: TGCAGCGTGAGGCAGGGGGTGTCGAACACTGAAGCTTTCTTT.